This TCR beta chain was profiled in a study of blood T cell repertoires in COVID-19. Study overall: The study drew acute and convalescent COVID-19 samples from the United States, Italy and Spain. The analysed material was cDNA or gDNA that came from T cells, B-cell-depleted T cells, or PBMCs.

Authors' data handling: Researchers report that nucleated cell counts were estimated from reference gene primer amplification. The assay was immunoSEQ multiplex PCR, and TCRdb's table has in-frame clones only and misses some. The V and J calls and the clone size are those of that table, but D and trimming were determined from the DNA. The table records 120,000 or so clones, approximately 90% of them present only once. V gave up 7 bases and J gave up 5 bases, with 14 bases separating them. The CDR3 runs to 13 residues. Germline CDR1 and CDR2: LNHDA and SQIVND (reference sequence). This sequence was found in a human donor in a cohort sampled during active COVID-19. The chain couples TRBV19 to TRBJ2-5, with D tentatively TRBD2 (5 bases). The sequenced material came from peripheral blood. CDR3 DNA sequence: TGTGCCAGTACCCCCGGAAGCGGCGAGACCCAGTACTTC. Amino acids: CASTPGSGETQYF.